The clone carrying this TCR beta chain has ten or more counts. Antigen specificity is unknown. The V and J ends lost 5 bases and 1 base, in that order; junction bases with no gene match: 11. In germline, CDR1 is DFQATT, CDR2 SNEGSKA (reference sequence). The length of the CDR3 is 15 residues. These data come from a study of CD8 T cells in ankylosing spondylitis. Findings of the study overall: The study identified a TCR beta motif of roughly eight highly homologous variants that appeared characteristic of ankylosing spondylitis blood.

TCRdb itself ran the 5' RACE reads through MiXCR, one entry per CDR3 protein. Counted here are 700,000 to 850,000 distinct CDR3 sequences, approximately 10% occurring once; the ten biggest clones make up 0.51%. The chain carries TRBV20-1 and TRBJ2-7, with 7 bases matching TRBD2. The TCR originated in a male donor with ankylosing spondylitis. The sample taken for sequencing was blood, either unsorted or a sorted T cell fraction (not recorded which). Written as DNA, the CDR3 is TGCAGTGCTGGGGGGGTGGGACTTAGATCCTACGAGCAGTACTTC. As protein: CSAGGVGLRSYEQYF.